The 19 T cell receptor beta chains below were found in one sample sequenced in a study of identical twins. TCRdb passed the 5' RACE reads through MiXCR, listing each CDR3 protein once. The table lists fewer than 250,000 distinct CDR3 sequences, around 10% of them singletons. The sequenced sample was memory (CD45RO+) T cells sorted from blood. These receptors were taken from a young woman in good health.

V is TRBV18 and J is TRBJ2-7; D unresolved. Germline assignment: CDR1 KGHSH and CDR2 LQKENI. The CDR3 consists of 13 residues. Trimming left V 5 bases short and J 3 bases short, with 11 bases between. CDR3: CASSWTRSYEQYF. The CDR3 coding sequence is TGTGCCAGCTCATGGACGCGTAGCTACGAGCAGTACTTC.

This clonotype has ten or more counts. In nucleotides, the CDR3 is TGTGCCAGCTCGACTAGCGGGGGCCCCGATACGCAGTATTTT. As protein: CASSTSGGPDTQYF. The V gene is TRBV12-3 or TRBV12-4, the J gene TRBJ2-3; 12 bases are a match to TRBD2. The V and J ends lost 8 bases and 6 bases, in that order; junction bases with no gene match: 6. This CDR3 comprises 14 residues.

In its sample, this clonotype was seen a few times. J is TRBJ2-7 and V is TRBV20-1, with 9 bases aligning to TRBD1. Germline loops: CDR1 DFQATT, CDR2 SNEGSKA (reference sequence). Losses at the gene ends were 6 bases for V and 2 bases for J; bases not matched to a gene: 8. CDR3 length: 14 amino acids. CDR3 region: CSARYWTGAYEQYF. In nucleotides, the CDR3 is TGCAGTGCGAGGTACTGGACAGGGGCCTACGAGCAGTACTTC.

The chain joins TRBV27 to TRBJ2-5, with 9 bases lining up with TRBD2. The CDR3 runs to 16 residues. Trimming cost V 3 bases and J 5 bases; bases outside gene matches: 10. The germline gives CDR1 MNHEY, CDR2 SMNVEV (reference sequence). In nucleotides, the CDR3 is TGTGCCAGCAGTTTGCGGCCCGTAGCGGGAGACGAGACCCAGTACTTC. Its protein is CASSLRPVAGDETQYF.

This clonotype was observed a handful of times. The rearrangement joins TRBV3-1 to TRBJ2-3; no firm D call. The CDR3 length is 14 residues. Germline loops: CDR1 LGHDT, CDR2 YNNKEL (reference sequence). V lost 2 bases and J 0 bases, leaving 6 bases between the germline ends. CDR3 region: CASSQQPSTDTQYF. In DNA form, the CDR3 reads TGTGCCAGCAGCCAACAACCGAGCACAGATACGCAGTATTTT.

The chain recombines TRBV9 with TRBJ1-2; D is perhaps TRBD1 (5 bases). Germline V gives CDR1 SGDLS, CDR2 YYNGEE. The CDR3 length is 14 residues. V lost 3 bases, J lost 4 bases, and 13 bases lay in between. In DNA form, the CDR3 reads TGTGCCAGCAGCGGATTACAGGAAACCTATGGCTACACCTTC. Translating gives CASSGLQETYGYTF. The full variable domain, in which reference TRBV9 and TRBJ1-2 provide the parts outside the CDR3, is DSGVTQTPKHLITATGQRVTLRCSPRSGDLSVYWYQQSLDQGLQFLIQYYNGEERAKGNILERFSAQQFPDLHSELNLSSLELGDSALYFCASSGLQETYGYTFGSGTRLTVV.

The J gene is TRBJ1-1, the V gene TRBV6-2 or TRBV6-3; no reliable D call. Trimming left V 8 bases short and J 5 bases short, with 18 bases between. CDR3 length: 14 residues. CDR1 and CDR2 from the germline V gene are MNHEY and SVGEGT. The CDR3 DNA reads TGTGCCAGCGCCGGCCGGGGAGGAGGAACTGAAGCTTTCTTT. It is translated as CASAGRGGGTEAFF.

CDR3 in amino acids: CSAGQGNTIYF. In nucleotides, the CDR3 is TGCAGTGCCGGACAGGGCAACACCATATATTTT. The chain employs TRBV20-1 and TRBJ1-3; 8 positions match TRBD1. The CDR3 contains 11 residues. The germline gives CDR1 DFQATT, CDR2 SNEGSKA (reference sequence). V shed 6 bases and J 7 bases; nucleotides not matched to a gene: 2.

CDR3 nucleotides: TGTGCCAGCAGCTTAGTAACCGGGGGGGCCAGGGAGACCCAGTACTTC. This gives the protein CASSLVTGGARETQYF. The rearrangement uses TRBV7-9 and TRBJ2-5; TRBD2 matches at 8 bases. Looked up from germline, CDR1 is SEHNR and CDR2 is FQNEAQ (reference sequence). This CDR3 has 16 amino acids. The ends lost 1 base at V and 5 bases at J; junction bases unmatched: 9.

This clonotype was seen more than once but under ten times. This rearrangement joins TRBV29-1 to TRBJ1-2; D is unresolved. In germline, CDR1 is SQVTM, CDR2 ANQGSEA. The CDR3 has 15 amino acids. V lost 2 bases and J lost 0, with 13 bases in between. The CDR3 coding sequence is TGCAGCGTTGAACCTCAACGGAGAACTAACTATGGCTACACCTTC. It codes for CSVEPQRRTNYGYTF.

This clonotype was detected a few times. V usage is TRBV20-1 and J usage is TRBJ1-3; 8 bases agree with TRBD1. After removal of 7 bases from V and 5 bases from J, the junction contained 7 bases not matched to a gene. The CDR3 length is 13 residues. Germline-derived CDR1 and CDR2 are DFQATT and SNEGSKA (reference sequence). The CDR3 reads CSVSDRGRNTIYF. CDR3 coding DNA: TGCAGTGTTTCCGACAGGGGCAGAAACACCATATATTTT.

The J gene is TRBJ2-3, the V gene TRBV18; D remains ambiguous. The germline CDR1 and CDR2 sequences are KGHSH and LQKENI. With 2 bases removed from V and 5 bases from J, the gap between germline ends came to 14 bases. The CDR3 has 15 residues. The CDR3 loop reads CASSPDRPREDTQYF. The CDR3 DNA reads TGTGCCAGCTCACCAGACCGTCCCCGAGAAGATACGCAGTATTTT.

This clonotype was observed a few times. The chain couples TRBV11-3 to TRBJ2-5; 7 bases are shared with TRBD2. J was trimmed by 1 base and V by 5 bases; bases with no gene match: 7. The CDR3 runs to 15 residues. CDR1 SGHNT and CDR2 YENEEA come from the germline V gene. The CDR3: CASSPRLAPQETQYF. In DNA, the CDR3 is TGTGCCAGCAGCCCTCGACTAGCTCCCCAAGAGACCCAGTACTTC.

The chain employs TRBV18 and TRBJ2-7; perhaps TRBD1 as D (5 bases). Looked up from germline, CDR1 is KGHSH and CDR2 is LQKENI. CDR3 length: 13 amino acids. With 0 bases removed from V and 6 bases from J, the gap between germline ends came to 9 bases. CDR3 sequence: CASSPPTRAEQYF. CDR3 sequence (DNA): TGTGCCAGCTCACCACCAACCAGGGCCGAGCAGTACTTC.

J is TRBJ2-6 and V is TRBV11-2; 7 positions agree with TRBD1. V shed 3 bases and J 2 bases; nucleotides not matched to a gene: 7. CDR1 and CDR2 (germline): SGHAT, FQNNGV. There are 17 residues in the CDR3. The DNA of the CDR3 is TGTGCCAGCAGCTTCTTACTGCAGGGGGCTGGGGCCAACGTCCTGACTTTC. Amino acid sequence: CASSFLLQGAGANVLTF.

The sample holds a few counts of this clonotype. The chain is built from TRBV29-1 and TRBJ2-3; 10 nucleotides agree with TRBD2. V dropped 6 bases and J dropped 2; count of bases not matched to a gene: 8. Germline lookup yields CDR1 SQVTM and CDR2 ANQGSEA. CDR3 size: 15 residues. CDR3 DNA sequence: TGCAGCGTGGGGGTAGCGGGGGGCCCCACAGATACGCAGTATTTT. It yields the protein CSVGVAGGPTDTQYF.

DNA of the CDR3: TGTGCCAGCAGTTCAAAGCGGGCGAACACCGGGGAGCTGTTTTTT. Protein product: CASSSKRANTGELFF. The chain recombines TRBV12-3 or TRBV12-4 with TRBJ2-2; perhaps TRBD2 as D (6 bases). V gave up 4 bases and J gave up 0 bases, with 9 bases separating them. This CDR3 spans 15 amino acids.

This clonotype was picked up a small number of times. The J gene is TRBJ2-1, the V gene TRBV9; TRBD2 agrees at 10 bases. The CDR3 has 15 amino acids. The J segment lost 9 bases and the V segment lost 2 bases, leaving 8 bases of the junction unmatched. The germline V gene has CDR1 SGDLS and CDR2 YYNGEE. The CDR3 DNA reads as TGTGCCAGCAGCGTTTTCCCTAGCGGGGGCGGTGAGCAGTTCTTC. Translating it yields CASSVFPSGGGEQFF.

A few counts support this clonotype. V usage is TRBV5-1 and J usage is TRBJ2-3, with D hard to call. The germline V gene has CDR1 SGHRS and CDR2 YFSETQ. Trimming cost V 0 bases and J 0 bases, with 11 bases left between them. The CDR3 is 16 amino acids. The CDR3 spells CASSLDPGSSTDTQYF. The CDR3, as DNA: TGCGCCAGCAGCTTGGATCCAGGCTCTAGCACAGATACGCAGTATTTT. Complete variable domain (other parts from reference TRBV5-1 and TRBJ2-3): KAGVTQTPRYLIKTRGQQVTLSCSPISGHRSVSWYQQTPGQGLQFLFEYFSETQRNKGNFPGRFSGRQFSNSRSEMNVSTLELGDSALYLCASSLDPGSSTDTQYFGPGTRLTVL.